This entry concerns a single T cell receptor (beta chain). Base quality data are lacking; no much larger clone is found one base away. These data originate in a study of T cells after yellow fever vaccination (dated by TCRdb to about 2019). Regarding the research as a whole: Libraries from fractions with low cell numbers were prepared with the SMART-Seq v4 Ultra Low Input RNA kit. The cohort comprised two healthy male donors, one aged 18 to 29 and one aged 30 to 40 years. Blood was collected at multiple timepoints before and after primary and secondary immunization, and bulk PBMC replicates and cell subsets were isolated. To follow T-cell clones before and after both primary and booster YFV17D yellow fever vaccination, bulk TCR alpha and beta repertoires underwent longitudinal sequencing. What the research found in general, with its limitations: Most clones expanded after primary vaccination were re-detected after the booster (just under 97% of CD4 and around 88% of CD8), suggesting broad memory maintenance. The secondary T-cell response was weaker than the primary response but faster, peaking on day 5 instead of day 15. Because abundant contaminating clonotypes from the bulk population could be contained in FACS-sorted repertoires, computational filtering was required. A small fraction of clonotypes showed up in both the CD4 and CD8 compartments, probably as a result of convergent recombination. The study included only a couple of donors, which limits how far the findings can be generalized.

What the treatment or condition label conveys for this sample: live attenuated yellow fever vaccine strain. A standard Ficoll-Paque protocol was used to isolate PBMCs from peripheral blood. With anti-CD3 and anti-CD8 staining plus a dextramer loaded with the yellow fever NS4B epitope peptide, the researchers sorted epitope-specific CD8 T cells. RNA was extracted with TriZol from bulk PBMCs, CD4 and CD8 fractions, and dextramer-positive and dextramer-negative fractions. For this chain, trimming is 1 base at the V end and 3 bases at the J end, and the number of junction bases without a gene match is 7. Measured from the cysteine to the phenylalanine, the CDR3 is 16 residues long. Only the CDR3 DNA is retained, 48 bases long and in frame from the first base. The germline V gene provides CDR1 LGHNA and CDR2 YSLEER. TCR cDNA was synthesized by 5'RACE template switching, which introduced a universal primer site and unique molecular identifiers. cDNA synthesis was primed from both the TCR alpha and TCR beta constant segments. Libraries were amplified in two PCR steps, with sample barcodes and sequencing adapters added in the second step. Libraries were sequenced on Illumina HiSeq 2500 (2x100 bp) or NovaSeq (2x150 bp). In the source study's methods: MIGEC handled demultiplexing of reads and collapsing into UMI consensus sequences, while MiXCR performed V(D)J alignment. Clonotypes responding to the vaccine were identified with edgeR on replicate PBMC samples, with the criteria of FDR below 0.01 and a log2 fold change above 5 up to day 15. Each bulk clonotype received a CD4 or CD8 identity based on whether the sequenced CD4 or CD8 repertoire contained that clonotype at higher abundance. Clonotypes enriched at least 10-fold in dextramer-positive over dextramer-negative fractions were defined as NS4B-specific, and CD4-biased clonotypes were excluded. The public reads were reanalyzed by TCRdb: fastp trimming at Q25, MiXCR alignment, in-frame beta chains only. Identical CDR3 protein sequences are pooled into one entry, listed with their most common genes and DNA. It is TCRdb's table, rather than the study itself, that gives the V and J calls and clone size. The sample table contains over 65,000 distinct CDR3 sequences; only one count was recorded for 13% of them. Clones ranked in the top ten supply about 26% of the sample.

This TCR was recovered from a young man who received the YFV17D yellow fever vaccine. The specimen comprised CD8+ T cells not binding an NS4B(214-222) dextramer, sorted from PBMCs, sampled approximately 22 days after the first yellow fever vaccination. The sample's cell subset or site, from its label and the paper: NS4B epitope dextramer-negative CD8 T cells. The V gene is TRBV4-3 and the J gene is TRBJ1-1; TRBD1 aligns with 8 central bases. The nucleotides are TGCGCCAGCAGCCAAGTAGGCAGGGGGCTGTACACTGAAGCTTTCTTT. Its translation is CASSQVGRGLYTEAFF.